This TCR beta chain was retrieved from a study of OX40 agonist ivuxolimab in advanced cancers. V was clipped by 8 bases and J by 2 bases; unmatched bases: 7. The CDR3 totals 14 residues. Germline V lookup: CDR1 SGHTA, CDR2 FQGNSA. Clones were read by immunoSEQ multiplex PCR, and TCRdb kept only the in-frame ones, dropping some. This repertoire shows around 20,000 clones, 84% found once; its top ten account for around two fifths. The chain links TRBV7-2 to TRBJ2-3; 7 bases are a match to TRBD2. The specimen comprised CD4+ or CD8+ T cells sorted from blood, sampled in a trial of the OX40 agonist ivuxolimab. This sequence originates from an adult with an advanced solid tumor such as melanoma, head and neck, liver or kidney cancer. For the CDR3, the DNA is TGTGCCAGCGGCATGGGAGGGACCACAGATACGCAGTATTTT. Translated: CASGMGGTTDTQYF.